Sequencing of this T cell receptor (beta chain) was carried out in a study of STAT5B mutations in CD4+ large granular lymphocyte leukemia. About the research overall: Among healthy controls, a particular HLA allele went with more CDR3 'QG' motifs.

As for this clone: Its antigen is still unknown.

Whole-study findings and limits: Without HLA matching, higher CD4+ than CD8+ T-LGLL clonality could reflect small sample size. No patients shared main leukemic clonotypes, though around 27% appeared at low frequency elsewhere.

Generated by immunoSEQ multiplex PCR, the TCRdb table keeps only in-frame clones and is missing some. Altogether 30,000 to 40,000 clones are present, around 88% being singletons, with the ten largest covering approximately 1%. CDR1 is SGHTA, CDR2 FQGTGA, per germline. This CDR3 has 15 residues. Trimming took off 5 bases at V and 2 bases at J, with 15 bases between the two ends. This TCR came from a human donor in good health. The source material was CD4+ T cells from blood buffy coats. The V gene is TRBV7-3, the J gene TRBJ2-5; the D gene is possibly TRBD2 (5 bases). CDR3 DNA: TGTGCCAGCAGCCCAAGTCCGGGAATACAAGAGACCCAGTACTTC. Its translation: CASSPSPGIQETQYF.